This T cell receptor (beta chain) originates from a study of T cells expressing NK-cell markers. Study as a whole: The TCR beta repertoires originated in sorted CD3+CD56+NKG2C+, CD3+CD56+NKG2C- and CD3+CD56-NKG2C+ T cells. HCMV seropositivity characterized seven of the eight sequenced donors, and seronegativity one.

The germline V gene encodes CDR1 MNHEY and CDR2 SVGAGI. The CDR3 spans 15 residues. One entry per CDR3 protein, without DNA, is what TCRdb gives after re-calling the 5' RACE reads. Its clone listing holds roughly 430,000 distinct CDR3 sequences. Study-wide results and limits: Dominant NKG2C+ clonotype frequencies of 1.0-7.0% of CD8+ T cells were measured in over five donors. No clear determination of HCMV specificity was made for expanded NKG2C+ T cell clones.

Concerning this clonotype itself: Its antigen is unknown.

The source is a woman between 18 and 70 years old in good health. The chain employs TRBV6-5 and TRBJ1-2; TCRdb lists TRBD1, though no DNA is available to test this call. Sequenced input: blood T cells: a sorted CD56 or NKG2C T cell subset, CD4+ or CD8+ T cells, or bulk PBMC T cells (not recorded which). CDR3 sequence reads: CASSYHQQGRNGYTF.